The clone carrying this T cell receptor (beta chain) was found a few times. TCRdb used MiXCR to reprocess the reads, holding one entry per CDR3 protein. Of under 850,000 distinct CDR3 sequences listed, about a third are singletons. The data originate from a study of T cell repertoires in cytomegalovirus infection. The CDR3 extends over 16 amino acids. Germline V gene data show CDR1 as MNHNS and CDR2 as SASEGT. Trimming took 5 bases from V and 0 from J, leaving 14 bases between them. Specimen: PBMCs. The chain links TRBV6-1 to TRBJ1-3; the D gene is possibly TRBD1 (5 bases). This clonotype was sampled from a human donor in good health (CMV status not recorded). Some clones in this sample may be carry-over from other donors' samples. The CDR3 region is CASSYQDRISGNTIYF. The CDR3 nucleotides are TGTGCCAGCAGTTATCAAGACAGAATCTCTGGAAACACCATATATTTT.